This T cell receptor (beta chain) originates from a study of CD8 T cells in ankylosing spondylitis. 5'-RACE, quantitative and with molecular barcodes, yielded the TCR beta libraries. Using its own MiXCR run on the 5' RACE reads, TCRdb lists one record per CDR3 protein. The sample includes approximately 220,000 distinct CDR3 sequences, over 9.5% of them seen just once. Study outcomes and limitations: Reported data indicate significant enrichment of disease-linked clones within matched ankylosing spondylitis synovial fluid. With a CD8+ phenotype, disease-linked clones were relatively rare in peripheral blood.

The trim removed 6 bases at V and 0 bases at J, leaving 17 bases unmatched. The CDR3 runs 19 residues. Germline V gives CDR1 SGHRS, CDR2 YFSETQ. This clonotype was detected many times. Its target is not known. The sample comprised blood, either unsorted or a sorted T cell fraction (not recorded which). The receptor was isolated from a male donor with ankylosing spondylitis or in good health (not recorded which). This chain links TRBV5-1 with TRBJ2-3, with TRBD2 identical over 9 bases. Here the CDR3 DNA reads TGCGCCAGCAAGGGTTTAGGCGGGGGGGCTCCAAGCAGCACAGATACGCAGTATTTT. Translation gives CASKGLGGGAPSSTDTQYF.